This T cell receptor beta chain is from a study of T-cell reconstitution after alpha-beta-depleted transplantation in children. Germline-derived CDR1 and CDR2 are ENHRY and SYGVKD. The CDR3 covers 15 residues. The V and J ends lost 3 bases and 0 bases, in that order; junction bases with no gene match: 5. General observations from the study: Diversity and T-cell counts at one year after transplant derived mostly from new T cells.

This clonotype has only a few counts. The antigen remains unidentified. Preparing the TCRbeta library involved the use of unique molecular identifiers. In TCRdb, the PCR reads were re-called with MiXCR into one record per CDR3 protein. This sample has 500,000 to 600,000 distinct CDR3 sequences; 25% to 30% occur once, and the top ten carry approximately 39%. Source: PBMCs, taken before TCRalphabeta/CD19-depleted stem cell transplant. The TCR was taken from a boy under three years old with Wiskott-Aldrich syndrome, due to receive a stem cell transplant. The V call is TRBV10-3, the J call TRBJ2-7; 7 nucleotides align to TRBD1. DNA for the CDR3: TGTGCCATCAGTGACGGACAGGTCAGCTCCTACGAGCAGTACTTC. Its translation is CAISDGQVSSYEQYF.